The rows below give T cell receptor beta chains drawn from one sample of a study of CD8+ T cells in alopecia areata. Clones were sequenced by immunoSEQ multiplex PCR, and TCRdb holds only the in-frame ones, with some missing. Among over 110,000 clones, approximately 50% were seen once, and the ten largest hold 0.85% to 1%. Sequencing was performed on CD4+ T cells sorted from blood, taken at week 0. The receptors originated from a human donor with alopecia areata. The CDR3 runs from the conserved cysteine through the conserved F or W. Fields, in order: clone size, V gene, J gene, CDR3 protein. Expanded clones are given a class, and other clones once, few, many or no size at all.

abundance: NA; v_gene: TRBV29-1; j_gene: TRBJ2-3; CDR3aa: CSALAGGSTDTQYF
abundance: once; v_gene: TRBV15; j_gene: TRBJ2-5; CDR3aa: CATSRDGLSEEETQYF
abundance: few; v_gene: TRBV5-1; j_gene: TRBJ2-1; CDR3aa: CASSLGRMHYNEQFF
abundance: few; v_gene: TRBV4-1; j_gene: TRBJ2-7; CDR3aa: CASRKDSGSSYEQYF
abundance: NA; v_gene: TRBV18; j_gene: TRBJ1-1; CDR3aa: CASSSDLGQGNTEAFF
abundance: NA; v_gene: TRBV29-1; j_gene: TRBJ2-3; CDR3aa: CSVGEGGTSTDTQYF
abundance: NA; v_gene: TRBV30; j_gene: TRBJ1-1; CDR3aa: CAWSVGLMNTEAFF
abundance: NA; v_gene: TRBV6-1; j_gene: TRBJ1-5; CDR3aa: CASRSGYGNQPQHF
abundance: once; v_gene: TRBV5-1; j_gene: TRBJ2-3; CDR3aa: CASSLTGDTQYF
abundance: few; v_gene: TRBV5-1; j_gene: TRBJ2-3; CDR3aa: CASSARLAGVTDTQYF
abundance: NA; v_gene: TRBV5-1; j_gene: TRBJ2-7; CDR3aa: CASSPGTSGRASEQYF
abundance: few; v_gene: TRBV18; j_gene: TRBJ2-5; CDR3aa: CASSPTQQETQYF
abundance: NA; v_gene: TRBV5-1; j_gene: TRBJ2-7; CDR3aa: CASSSVGGSLTGTSSYEQYF
abundance: few; v_gene: TRBV29-1; j_gene: TRBJ1-1; CDR3aa: CSAQTGEDTEAFF
abundance: NA; v_gene: TRBV10-3; j_gene: TRBJ2-7; CDR3aa: CAISSGRAKYEQYF
abundance: NA; v_gene: TRBV30; j_gene: TRBJ1-5; CDR3aa: CAWDNRGNQPQHF
abundance: NA; v_gene: TRBV7-3; j_gene: TRBJ2-5; CDR3aa: CASSLNPAGGPETQYF
abundance: NA; v_gene: TRBV29-1; j_gene: TRBJ2-5; CDR3aa: CSVSPRRQGAWETQYF
abundance: NA; v_gene: TRBV29-1; j_gene: TRBJ2-5; CDR3aa: CSVGGTSGPQETQYF
abundance: NA; v_gene: TRBV16; j_gene: TRBJ2-1; CDR3aa: CASSQSGRGGEQFF
abundance: NA; v_gene: TRBV12-5; j_gene: TRBJ2-1; CDR3aa: CASGLTGGANEQFF
abundance: few; v_gene: TRBV5-1; j_gene: TRBJ2-1; CDR3aa: CASSFRGYNEQFF
abundance: NA; v_gene: TRBV23-1; j_gene: TRBJ2-1; CDR3aa: CASSQRLAGDSSYNEQFF
abundance: NA; v_gene: TRBV6-1; j_gene: TRBJ2-7; CDR3aa: CASSEGANSYEQYF
abundance: once; v_gene: TRBV20-1; j_gene: TRBJ2-5; CDR3aa: CSAPIQETQYF
abundance: NA; v_gene: TRBV30; j_gene: TRBJ2-1; CDR3aa: CAWRGYNEQFF
abundance: few; v_gene: TRBV10-3; j_gene: TRBJ1-4; CDR3aa: CAISDQGQGYGKLFF
abundance: NA; v_gene: TRBV5-1; j_gene: TRBJ2-5; CDR3aa: CASSRDRAETQYF
abundance: NA; v_gene: TRBV28; j_gene: TRBJ1-2; CDR3aa: CASRGDRAHGYTF
abundance: NA; v_gene: TRBV23-1; j_gene: TRBJ2-2; CDR3aa: CASSQPSETGGTGELFF
abundance: NA; v_gene: TRBV29-1; j_gene: TRBJ1-1; CDR3aa: CSVRDRVLRGSTEAFF
abundance: NA; v_gene: TRBV7-2; j_gene: TRBJ1-1; CDR3aa: CASSLVLTGTEAFF
abundance: few; v_gene: TRBV29-1; j_gene: TRBJ2-5; CDR3aa: CSVAPGGETQYF
abundance: NA; v_gene: TRBV27; j_gene: TRBJ2-3; CDR3aa: CATQDSFLSTDTQYF
abundance: NA; v_gene: TRBV6-1; j_gene: TRBJ1-2; CDR3aa: CASTWTGNNYGYTF
abundance: few; v_gene: TRBV9; j_gene: TRBJ2-7; CDR3aa: CASSARDRSYEQYF
abundance: NA; v_gene: TRBV19; j_gene: TRBJ2-3; CDR3aa: CASRGTDTQYF
abundance: NA; v_gene: TRBV29-1; j_gene: TRBJ2-5; CDR3aa: CSTRLSLGTQYF
abundance: NA; v_gene: TRBV6-6; j_gene: TRBJ2-2; CDR3aa: CASSAPGRTNTGELFF
abundance: NA; v_gene: TRBV30; j_gene: TRBJ2-6; CDR3aa: CAWSVRGANVLTF
abundance: few; v_gene: TRBV2; j_gene: TRBJ2-1; CDR3aa: CASSDPPFVHEQFF
abundance: NA; v_gene: TRBV5-1; j_gene: TRBJ2-1; CDR3aa: CASSFVAAYNEQFF
abundance: once; v_gene: TRBV30; j_gene: TRBJ1-4; CDR3aa: CAWSEQPTNEKLFF
abundance: few; v_gene: TRBV7-2; j_gene: TRBJ2-1; CDR3aa: CASSHSGSMNEQFF
abundance: medium-sized; v_gene: TRBV6-6; j_gene: TRBJ2-4; CDR3aa: CASSYSSRENIQYF
abundance: NA; v_gene: TRBV7-8; j_gene: TRBJ2-1; CDR3aa: CASSSGLATSYNEQFF
abundance: few; v_gene: TRBV28; j_gene: TRBJ2-7; CDR3aa: CASRLAGIYEQYF
abundance: NA; v_gene: TRBV29-1; j_gene: TRBJ2-5; CDR3aa: CSTGQGRPQETQYF
abundance: NA; v_gene: TRBV29-1; j_gene: TRBJ1-1; CDR3aa: CSAQNMNTEAFF
abundance: few; v_gene: TRBV7-9; j_gene: TRBJ2-7; CDR3aa: CASSKRGYTTYEQYF
abundance: NA; v_gene: TRBV30; j_gene: TRBJ2-1; CDR3aa: CAWSTANEQFF
abundance: few; v_gene: TRBV29-1; j_gene: TRBJ1-5; CDR3aa: CSAGPGSNQPQHF
abundance: NA; v_gene: TRBV9; j_gene: TRBJ2-7; CDR3aa: CASSPQREGEQYF